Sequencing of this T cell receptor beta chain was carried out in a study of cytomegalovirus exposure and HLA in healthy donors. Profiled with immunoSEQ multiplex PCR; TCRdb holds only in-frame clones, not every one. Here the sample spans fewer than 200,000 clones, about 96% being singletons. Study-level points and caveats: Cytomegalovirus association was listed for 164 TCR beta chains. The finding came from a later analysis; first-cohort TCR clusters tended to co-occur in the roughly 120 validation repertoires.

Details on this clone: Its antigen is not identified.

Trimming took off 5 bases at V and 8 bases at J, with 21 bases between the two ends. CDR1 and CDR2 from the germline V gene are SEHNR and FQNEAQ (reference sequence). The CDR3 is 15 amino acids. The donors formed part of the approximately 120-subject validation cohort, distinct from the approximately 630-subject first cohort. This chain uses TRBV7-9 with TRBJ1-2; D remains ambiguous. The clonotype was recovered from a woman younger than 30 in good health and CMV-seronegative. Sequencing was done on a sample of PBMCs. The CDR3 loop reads CASSGPLGKAGGYTF. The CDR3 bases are TGTGCCAGCAGCGGCCCTCTGGGTAAGGCGGGCGGCTACACCTTC.